These T cell receptor beta chains were read from a single sample in a study of blood T cell repertoires in COVID-19. The protocol was immunoSEQ multiplex PCR, while the TCRdb copy is restricted to in-frame clones and leaves out a portion. Of some 200,000 clones listed, 70% to 90% are singletons. Specimen: peripheral blood. These receptors were obtained from a woman between 45 and 65 years old with active or convalescent COVID-19. Both conserved end residues are part of each CDR3. Expanded clones get a size class; other rows say once, few or many, or leave the size out.

CDR3 length: 20; V gene: TRBV19; clone size: -; CDR3 protein: CASSTTGTSGSGGYQETQYF
CDR3 length: 14; V gene: TRBV21-1; clone size: -; CDR3 protein: CASSTQEAGYGYTF
CDR3 length: 14; V gene: TRBV19; clone size: -; CDR3 protein: CASSIRGFSTEAFF
CDR3 length: 19; V gene: TRBV5-1; clone size: -; CDR3 protein: CASSFWDRALGPSTDTQYF
CDR3 length: 17; V gene: TRBV3-1/TRBV3-2; clone size: -; CDR3 protein: CASSHGYRDIPPETQYF
CDR3 length: 15; V gene: TRBV7-9; clone size: -; CDR3 protein: CASSQTGPSYNEQFF
CDR3 length: 16; V gene: TRBV27; clone size: once; CDR3 protein: CASSFARKRGGEKLFF
CDR3 length: 15; V gene: TRBV9; clone size: once; CDR3 protein: CASSPPGGENSPLHF
CDR3 length: 16; V gene: TRBV4-2; clone size: -; CDR3 protein: CASSRSGLAGYNEQFF
CDR3 length: 14; V gene: TRBV6-5; clone size: -; CDR3 protein: CASSYSLRNTEAFF
CDR3 length: 14; V gene: TRBV30; clone size: -; CDR3 protein: CAWSQGLSGDTQYF
CDR3 length: 16; V gene: TRBV6-4; clone size: -; CDR3 protein: CASSESPGGGFTEAFF
CDR3 length: 13; V gene: TRBV12-3/TRBV12-4; clone size: -; CDR3 protein: CASSLGRGNGYTF
CDR3 length: 13; V gene: TRBV12-3/TRBV12-4; clone size: -; CDR3 protein: CASSSGTGSGYTF
CDR3 length: 15; V gene: TRBV5-4; clone size: once; CDR3 protein: CASSETIDRDEKLFF
CDR3 length: 13; V gene: TRBV5-4; clone size: -; CDR3 protein: CASRGLAQETQYF
CDR3 length: 19; V gene: TRBV7-9; clone size: -; CDR3 protein: CASSHRTSGGGSDTGELFF
CDR3 length: 15; V gene: TRBV6-1; clone size: -; CDR3 protein: CASSDQDGTYNEQFF
CDR3 length: 13; V gene: TRBV14; clone size: -; CDR3 protein: CASSQDESQPQHF
CDR3 length: 15; V gene: TRBV9; clone size: -; CDR3 protein: CASTPTGENTGELFF
CDR3 length: 13; V gene: TRBV28; clone size: few; CDR3 protein: CASRQQGTGELFF
CDR3 length: 10; V gene: TRBV15; clone size: -; CDR3 protein: CATGEETQYF
CDR3 length: 13; V gene: TRBV2; clone size: -; CDR3 protein: CASNRALGEKLFF
CDR3 length: 12; V gene: TRBV6-5; clone size: -; CDR3 protein: CASSPDRGKAFF
CDR3 length: 14; V gene: TRBV7-9; clone size: -; CDR3 protein: CASSPRQGAYEQYF
CDR3 length: 14; V gene: TRBV27; clone size: -; CDR3 protein: CASSFTGQGGGYTF
CDR3 length: 16; V gene: TRBV7-9; clone size: -; CDR3 protein: CASSVGTGHYNSPLHF
CDR3 length: 16; V gene: TRBV27; clone size: -; CDR3 protein: CASSLLAGGPGNEQFF
CDR3 length: 15; V gene: TRBV6-5; clone size: -; CDR3 protein: CASSLIPDRVGGYTF
CDR3 length: 15; V gene: TRBV6-5; clone size: -; CDR3 protein: CASRGQGGSYNEQFF